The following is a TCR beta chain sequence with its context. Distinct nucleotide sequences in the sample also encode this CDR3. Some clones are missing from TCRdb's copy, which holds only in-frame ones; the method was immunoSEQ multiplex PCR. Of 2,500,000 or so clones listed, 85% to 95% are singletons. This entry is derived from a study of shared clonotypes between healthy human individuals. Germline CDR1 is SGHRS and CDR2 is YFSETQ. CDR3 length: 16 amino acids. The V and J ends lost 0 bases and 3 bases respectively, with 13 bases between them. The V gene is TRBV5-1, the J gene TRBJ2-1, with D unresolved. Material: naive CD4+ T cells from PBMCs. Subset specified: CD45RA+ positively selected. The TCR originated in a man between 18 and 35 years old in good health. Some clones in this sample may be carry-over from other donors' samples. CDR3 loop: CASSLAGTLSYNEQFF. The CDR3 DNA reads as TGCGCCAGCAGCTTGGCAGGAACTCTAAGCTACAATGAGCAGTTCTTC.